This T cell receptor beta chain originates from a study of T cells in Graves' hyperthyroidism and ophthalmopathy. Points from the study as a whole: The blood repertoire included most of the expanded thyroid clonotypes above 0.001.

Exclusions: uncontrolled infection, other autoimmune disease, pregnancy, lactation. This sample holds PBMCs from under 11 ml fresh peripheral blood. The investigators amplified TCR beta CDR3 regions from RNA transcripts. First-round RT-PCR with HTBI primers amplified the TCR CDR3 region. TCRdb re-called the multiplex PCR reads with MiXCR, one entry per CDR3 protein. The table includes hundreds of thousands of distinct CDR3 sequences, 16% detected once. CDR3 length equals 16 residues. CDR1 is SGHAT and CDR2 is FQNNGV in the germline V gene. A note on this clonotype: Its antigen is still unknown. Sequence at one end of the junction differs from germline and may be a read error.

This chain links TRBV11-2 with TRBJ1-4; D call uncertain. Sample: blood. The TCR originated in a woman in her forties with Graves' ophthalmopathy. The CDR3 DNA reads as TGTGCCAGCAGCGCCCGCCTGCCTGCAACTAATGAAAAACTGCTTTTT. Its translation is CASSARLPATNEKLLF. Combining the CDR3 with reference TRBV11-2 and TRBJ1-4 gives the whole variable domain EAGVAQSPRYKIIEKRQSVAFWCNPISGHATLYWYQQILGQGPKLLIQFQNNGVVDDSQLPKDRFSAERLKGVDSTLKIQPAKLEDSAVYLCASSARLPATNEKLLFGSGTQLSVL.